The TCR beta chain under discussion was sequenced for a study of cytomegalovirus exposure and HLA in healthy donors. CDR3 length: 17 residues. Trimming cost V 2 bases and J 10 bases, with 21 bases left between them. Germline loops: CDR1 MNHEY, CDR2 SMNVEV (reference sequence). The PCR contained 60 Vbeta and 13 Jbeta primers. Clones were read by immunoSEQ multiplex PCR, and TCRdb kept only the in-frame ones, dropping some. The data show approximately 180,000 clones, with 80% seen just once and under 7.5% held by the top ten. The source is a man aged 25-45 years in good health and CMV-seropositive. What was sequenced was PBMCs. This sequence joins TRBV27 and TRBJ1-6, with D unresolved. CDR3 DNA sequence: TGTGCCAGCAGTTTAGGTCTTAAAGTAAAGCGGCGCTCACCCCTCCACTTT. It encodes CASSLGLKVKRRSPLHF.